The clone carrying this T cell receptor beta chain has only a few counts. The beta constant-region primer was an equimolar mix of two oligonucleotides covering TRBC1 and TRBC2. Each CDR3 protein gets one entry after TCRdb re-called the UMI-ligation and nested PCR reads with MiXCR. Here the sample spans 120,000 to 150,000 distinct CDR3 sequences, about 17% being singletons. This sample was taken from a study of naive and memory T cell subsets. Cells stained for CD3, CD4, CD8, CD45RA, CD27 and viability were sorted into four CD45RA/CD27 subsets. There are 15 residues in the CDR3. J lost 7 bases, V lost 0 bases, and 6 bases had no gene match. CDR1 and CDR2 (germline): KGHSH, LQKENI.

The chain employs TRBV18 and TRBJ2-1, with 7 positions matching TRBD2. This TCR was sampled from a human donor in good health. Sequencing was performed on naive CD4+ T cells from blood. CDR3 coding DNA: TGTGCCAGCTCACCACCGGGAGGGCCTTTTAATGAGCAGTTCTTC. Translation gives CASSPPGGPFNEQFF.